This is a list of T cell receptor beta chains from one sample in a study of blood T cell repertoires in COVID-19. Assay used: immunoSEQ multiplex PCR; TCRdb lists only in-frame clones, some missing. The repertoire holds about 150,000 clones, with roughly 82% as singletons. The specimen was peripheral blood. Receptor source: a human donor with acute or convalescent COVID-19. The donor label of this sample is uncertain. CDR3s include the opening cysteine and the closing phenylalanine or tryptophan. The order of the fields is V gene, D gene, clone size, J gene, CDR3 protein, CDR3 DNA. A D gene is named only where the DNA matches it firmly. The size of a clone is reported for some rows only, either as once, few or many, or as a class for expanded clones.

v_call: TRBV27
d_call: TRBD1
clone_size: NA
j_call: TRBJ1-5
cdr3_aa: CASSRSGGRGLGQPQHF
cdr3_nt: TGTGCCAGCAGCCGATCGGGGGGCAGGGGGCTCGGTCAGCCCCAGCATTTT

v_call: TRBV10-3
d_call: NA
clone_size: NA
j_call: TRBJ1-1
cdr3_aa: CAIKGWTENTEAFF
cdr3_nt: TGTGCCATCAAGGGGTGGACGGAGAACACTGAAGCTTTCTTT

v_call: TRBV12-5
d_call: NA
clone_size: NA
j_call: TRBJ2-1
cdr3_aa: CASGLGGEYNEQFF
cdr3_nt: TGTGCTAGTGGTTTGGGCGGGGAGTACAATGAGCAGTTCTTC

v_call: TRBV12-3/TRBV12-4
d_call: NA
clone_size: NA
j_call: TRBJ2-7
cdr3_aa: CASSPQGSSEQYF
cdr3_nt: TGTGCCAGCAGTCCGCAGGGATCGTCCGAGCAGTACTTC

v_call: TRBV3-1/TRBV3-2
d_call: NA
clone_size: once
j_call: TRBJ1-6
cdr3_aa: CASSGEHLNSPLHF
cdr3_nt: TGTGCCAGCAGCGGGGAGCACCTGAATTCACCCCTCCACTTT

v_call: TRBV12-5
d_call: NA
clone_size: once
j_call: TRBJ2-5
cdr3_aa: CASGPRVETQYF
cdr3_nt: TGTGCTAGTGGTCCCCGGGTCGAGACCCAGTACTTC

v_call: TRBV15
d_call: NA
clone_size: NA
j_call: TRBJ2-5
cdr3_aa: CATRVGLTLSGSQETQYF
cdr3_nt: TGTGCCACCAGAGTGGGACTTACCCTCTCCGGTTCGCAAGAGACCCAGTACTTC

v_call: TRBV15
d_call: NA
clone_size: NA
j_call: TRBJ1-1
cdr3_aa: CATSRDLRGSTEAFF
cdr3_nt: TGTGCCACCAGCAGAGATCTACGGGGAAGCACTGAAGCTTTCTTT

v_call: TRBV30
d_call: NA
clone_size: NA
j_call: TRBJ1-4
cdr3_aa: CAWSLHGEKLFF
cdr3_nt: TGTGCCTGGAGTTTACACGGGGAAAAACTGTTTTTT

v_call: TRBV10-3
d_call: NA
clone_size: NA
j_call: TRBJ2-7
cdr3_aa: CAIRGQGSYEQYF
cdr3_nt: TGTGCCATCAGGGGCCAGGGCTCCTACGAGCAGTACTTC

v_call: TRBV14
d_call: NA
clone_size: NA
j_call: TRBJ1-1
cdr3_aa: CASSQFMNTEAFF
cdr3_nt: TGTGCCAGCAGCCAATTCATGAACACTGAAGCTTTCTTT

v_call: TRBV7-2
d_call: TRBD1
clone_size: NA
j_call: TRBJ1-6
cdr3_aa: CASSWTGGPNSPLHF
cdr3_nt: TGTGCCAGCAGCTGGACAGGGGGACCAAATTCACCCCTCCACTTT

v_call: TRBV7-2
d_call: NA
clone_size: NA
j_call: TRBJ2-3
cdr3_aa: CASSLLNFADTQYF
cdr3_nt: TGTGCCAGCAGCTTACTTAACTTCGCGGATACGCAGTATTTT

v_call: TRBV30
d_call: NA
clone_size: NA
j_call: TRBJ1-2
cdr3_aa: CAWSPGGLFGYTF
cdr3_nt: TGTGCCTGGAGCCCAGGAGGGTTATTTGGCTACACCTTC

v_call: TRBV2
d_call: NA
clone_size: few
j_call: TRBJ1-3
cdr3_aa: CASGALRVSGNTIYF
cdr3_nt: TGTGCCAGCGGGGCGCTCAGGGTATCGGGAAACACCATATATTTT